The present TCR beta chain was sequenced within a study of metastatic and nonmetastatic thyroid tumors. Study-wide background: Malignant thyroid and benign thyroid patients provided blood and tumor or nodule tissue whose repertoires were compared.

Study-level results: In both blood and tumor samples, TCR beta diversity was reported significantly higher for malignant than benign nodules.

Not a single patient had been given any form of treatment at any point before undergoing thyroid surgery. In its sample, this clone was seen many times. Its antigen is still unknown. Original handling: A papillary thyroid cancer distant-metastasis classifier was built from CDR3 differences across clinicopathological groups. MiXCR reprocessed the PCR reads for TCRdb. The authors' filters were not applied to this entry. This sample carries over 8,000 clones, around 23% of them seen once, and the ten largest clones take under 30%. V was clipped by 5 bases and J by 2 bases, with 14 bases between them. Per the germline V gene, CDR1 is SGHTA and CDR2 is FQGNSA. CDR3 size: 15 residues.

The TCR originated in a female donor with papillary thyroid cancer or a benign thyroid nodule (not recorded which). Some clones in this sample may be carry-over from other donors' samples. The rearrangement uses TRBV7-2 and TRBJ2-3; a possible D gene is TRBD2 (5 bases). The sample consisted of tumor tissue. The CDR3 is CASSPLGEFTDTQYF. The CDR3 coding sequence is TGTGCCAGCAGCCCCCTCGGGGAATTCACAGATACGCAGTATTTT. Complete variable domain (other parts from reference TRBV7-2 and TRBJ2-3): GAGVSQSPSNKVTEKGKDVELRCDPISGHTALYWYRQSLGQGLEFLIYFQGNSAPDKSGLPSDRFSAERTGGSVSTLTIQRTQQEDSAVYLCASSPLGEFTDTQYFGPGTRLTVL.